This T cell receptor (beta chain) was observed in a study of neoadjuvant anti-PD-1 for oral cavity cancer. Cohort: HPV-negative, locally advanced oral cavity squamous cell carcinoma patients. Blood cells were analyzed directly, without culture or expansion. Germline assignment: CDR1 SNHLY and CDR2 FYNNEI. V was cut by 2 bases and J by 0 bases, with 8 bases left in between. The CDR3 sequence is 14 residues long. The table came from immunoSEQ multiplex PCR; TCRdb's copy has only in-frame clones and leaves some out. The repertoire holds 70,000 to 95,000 clones, approximately 80% seen once, with 2.5% to 3.5% in the top ten.

Sequencing used PBMCs, obtained before nivolumab (anti-PD-1) treatment. The receptor was isolated from a person aged 35 to 85 with oral cavity squamous cell carcinoma. The chain carries TRBV2 and TRBJ2-7; D remains ambiguous. Here the CDR3 DNA reads TGTGCCAGCAGTGAAACGACGGTCTCCTACGAGCAGTACTTC. Translated: CASSETTVSYEQYF.